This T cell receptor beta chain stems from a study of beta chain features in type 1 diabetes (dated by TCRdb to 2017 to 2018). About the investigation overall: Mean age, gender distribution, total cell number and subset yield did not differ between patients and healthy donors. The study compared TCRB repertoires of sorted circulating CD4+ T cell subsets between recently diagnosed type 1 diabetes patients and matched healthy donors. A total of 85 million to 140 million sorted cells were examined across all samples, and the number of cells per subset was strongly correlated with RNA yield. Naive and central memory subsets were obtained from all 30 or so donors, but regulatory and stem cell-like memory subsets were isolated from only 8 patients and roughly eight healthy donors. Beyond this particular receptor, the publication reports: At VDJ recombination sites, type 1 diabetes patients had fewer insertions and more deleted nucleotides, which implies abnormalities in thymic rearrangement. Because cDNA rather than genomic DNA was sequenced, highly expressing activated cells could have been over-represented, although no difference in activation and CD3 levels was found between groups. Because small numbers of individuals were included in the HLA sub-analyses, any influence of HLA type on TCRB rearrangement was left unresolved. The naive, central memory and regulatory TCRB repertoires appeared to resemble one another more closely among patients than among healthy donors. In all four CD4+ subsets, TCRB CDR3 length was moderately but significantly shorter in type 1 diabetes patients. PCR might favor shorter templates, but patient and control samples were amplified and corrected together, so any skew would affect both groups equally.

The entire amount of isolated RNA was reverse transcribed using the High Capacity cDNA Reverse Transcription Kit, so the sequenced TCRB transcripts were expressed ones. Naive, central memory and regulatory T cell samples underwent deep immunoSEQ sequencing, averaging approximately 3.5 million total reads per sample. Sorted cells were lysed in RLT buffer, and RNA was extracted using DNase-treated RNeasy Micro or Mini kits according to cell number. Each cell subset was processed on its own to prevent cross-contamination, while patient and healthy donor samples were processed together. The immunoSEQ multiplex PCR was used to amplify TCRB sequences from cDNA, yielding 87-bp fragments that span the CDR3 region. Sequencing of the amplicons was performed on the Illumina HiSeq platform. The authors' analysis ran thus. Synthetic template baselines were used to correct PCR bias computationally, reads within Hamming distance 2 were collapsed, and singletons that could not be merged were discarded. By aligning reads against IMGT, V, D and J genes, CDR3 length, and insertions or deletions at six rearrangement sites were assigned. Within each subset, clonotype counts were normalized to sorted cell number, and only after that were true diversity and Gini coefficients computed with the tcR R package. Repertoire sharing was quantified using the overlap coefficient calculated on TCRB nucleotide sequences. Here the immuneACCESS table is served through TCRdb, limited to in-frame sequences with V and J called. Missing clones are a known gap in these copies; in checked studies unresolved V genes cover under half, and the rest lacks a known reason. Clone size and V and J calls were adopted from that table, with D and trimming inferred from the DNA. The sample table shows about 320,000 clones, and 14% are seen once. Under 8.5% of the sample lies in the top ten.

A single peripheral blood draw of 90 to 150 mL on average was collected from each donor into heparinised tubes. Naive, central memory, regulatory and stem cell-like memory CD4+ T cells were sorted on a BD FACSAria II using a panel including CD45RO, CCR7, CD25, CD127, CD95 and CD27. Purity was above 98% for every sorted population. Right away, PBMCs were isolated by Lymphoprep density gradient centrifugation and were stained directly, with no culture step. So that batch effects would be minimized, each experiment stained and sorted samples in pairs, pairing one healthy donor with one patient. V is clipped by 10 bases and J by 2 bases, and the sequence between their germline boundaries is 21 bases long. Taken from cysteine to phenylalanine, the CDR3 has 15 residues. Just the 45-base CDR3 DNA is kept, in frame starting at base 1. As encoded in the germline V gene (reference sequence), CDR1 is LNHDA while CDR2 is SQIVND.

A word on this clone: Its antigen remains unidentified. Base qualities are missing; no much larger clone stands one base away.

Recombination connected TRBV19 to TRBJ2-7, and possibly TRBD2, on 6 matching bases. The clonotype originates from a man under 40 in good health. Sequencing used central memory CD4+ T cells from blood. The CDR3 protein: CATPTSERATYEQYF. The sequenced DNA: TGTGCCACTCCGACCTCGGAGCGGGCGACCTACGAGCAGTACTTC.